The present entry profiles one T cell receptor (beta chain) with its context. The clone's antigen remains unknown. Base qualities are not provided; no much larger clone lies one nucleotide away. This record belongs to a study of shared clonotypes between healthy human individuals (dated by TCRdb to 2018 to 2020). Study-wide context: The cohort comprised a couple of women and a few men aged 18 to 49 years. Blood TCR repertoires of a handful of healthy adults were deeply sequenced to estimate repertoire size and the extent of clonotype sharing between individuals. To increase sequencing depth and limit assay-specific biases, different laboratories used diverse techniques to prepare libraries and sequence TCR repertoires. Each donor's leukapheresis produced roughly between roughly 0.94 and 9.5 billion PBMCs. For each donor, CD4 naive and CD4 memory were each run on three plates, CD8 naive on two plates, and CD8 memory on one plate.

TCR CDR3 regions were amplified from genomic DNA by multiplex PCR using the deep immunoSEQ assay. Extracted genomic DNA from each cell subset was spread evenly across all wells of several immunoSEQ 96-well plates, with each plate serving as a replicate. For sorted subsets, 200 to 250 ng of genomic DNA, equivalent to around 30,000 T cell genomes, went into each replicate PCR. The purified libraries were quantified using a Qubit 3.0 fluorometer, sized with a Bioanalyzer 2100, and then quantified again using the KAPA Library Quantification kit. Every immunoSEQ 96-well plate was sequenced on a separate single-read 150-cycle Illumina NextSeq 550 flow cell. The authors' pipeline ran thus. Because only junctional sequences without quality scores were contained in the immunoSEQ output, filtering matching that applied to full-length reads could not be performed. Sequences were annotated with PyIR, a Python wrapper for IgBLAST v1.9, and V/J genes and CDR3 were assigned using IMGT germline references. Reads were filtered out if the reads had weak V/J assignments (E-value above 1e-6), no CDR3, stop codons, out-of-frame junctions, or ambiguous translated residues. V3J clonotypes were defined as sequences sharing the same inferred V gene, J gene, and CDR3 amino acid sequence. The percentage overlap between two repertoires was calculated by dividing the number of shared unique clonotypes by the size of the smaller repertoire. Repertoire richness was assessed with RTK rarefaction, the Chao1 estimator, and Recon v2.1 estimates of unobserved clonotypes. For all TCRbeta clonotypes obtained by the gDNA method from several donors, generation probabilities were computed with OLGA. This is the immuneACCESS table as TCRdb keeps it, with only in-frame sequences that have V and J called. A part of the clones is gone; compared with another copy, unresolved V genes explain less than half, and the rest is unexplained. The D gene and trimming were derived from the DNA, and the V and J assignments and clone size from that table. The sample profile shows over a million clones; around 97% of them were found once. The biggest ten clones account for roughly 1.2% of the sample.

Paper-wide results and their limitations: Pairwise subsampling indicated that sequencing depth was expected to affect the degree of clonotype sharing among donors. Approximately 5% of naive CD4, 3% to 3.5% of naive CD8, about 2.4% of memory CD4, and more than 0.35% of memory CD8 clonotypes were shared across a handful of donors. Incomplete sequencing was indicated by rarefaction of sorted-subset datasets, despite the large sequencing depth. Because the study included a small number of donors, the genetic and exposure-history diversity represented was limited. Estimated clonotype richness was generally larger for naive than for memory subsets. Clonotypes shared by all four sorted-subset donors showed higher generation probabilities than non-shared clonotypes. Sampling was limited to blood, and TCR repertoires in tissue likely differ from TCR repertoires in blood.

The germline V gene supplies CDR1 MNHEY and CDR2 SVGAGI. Between the V and J ends, shortened by 4 bases and 7 bases respectively, the junction contains 19 bases. The CDR3 covers 16 residues, taking in both the cysteine and the phenylalanine. Of all the DNA, just the CDR3 is kept, 48 bases in frame from base 1. The donors were healthy, HIV-negative adults with no recently reported acute infections or vaccinations. Only Caucasian adults living in Nashville, Tennessee, USA were represented among the donors. Magnetic negative selection was used to enrich CD4+ T cells, after which naive cells were positively selected on CD45RA and the negative fraction became the memory subset. After blood collection by leukapheresis, PBMCs were isolated using Ficoll-Histopaque density gradient centrifugation and then cryopreserved in the vapor phase of liquid nitrogen. Analytical flow cytometry was used to check the purity and quantity of every magnetically sorted T cell population. Genomic DNA was isolated from each sorted fraction and quantified by UV absorbance on a Nanodrop 2000c.

Sequencing used naive CD4+ T cells sorted from blood. The cell subset or site label here, explained by the study, means: CD45RA+ positively selected. The receptor was isolated from a man in his thirties or forties in good health. The chain uses TRBV6-5 and TRBJ2-2; the D region possibly corresponds to TRBD1 (6 bases align). The CDR3 in this case is CASSSGQQTSIGELFF. Read as DNA, the sequence is TGTGCCAGCAGTTCGGGACAACAAACGTCCATCGGGGAGCTGTTTTTT.